Each of the 28 T cell receptor beta chains below was sequenced from the same sample in a study of shared clonotypes between healthy human individuals. Method: immunoSEQ multiplex PCR; TCRdb's copy keeps in-frame clones and lacks some. The sample gives 950,000 to 1,300,000 clones, about three quarters of which show up once; roughly 1.4% is in the top ten. The specimen sequenced was memory CD4+ T cells sorted from blood. Subset denoted: CD45RA-negative fraction. These receptor sequences come from a man between 18 and 29 years old in good health.

This clone was observed a handful of times. V gene TRBV10-3 combines with J gene TRBJ1-2; TRBD1 aligns across 8 bases. The CDR3 is made up of 14 amino acids. Germline-derived CDR1 and CDR2 are ENHRY and SYGVKD. V trimming: 0 bases; J trimming: 8 bases; junction bases outside the gene matches: 5. CDR3 in amino acids: CAISESAQGEGYTF. CDR3 sequence (DNA): TGTGCCATCAGTGAGTCGGCACAGGGGGAGGGCTACACCTTC.

This clone has just a few counts. The chain recombines TRBV10-1 with TRBJ2-1; 9 nucleotides match TRBD2. V lost 8 bases to trimming and J lost 6 bases; unmatched junction nucleotides: 11. The germline V gene has CDR1 WNHNN and CDR2 SYGVQD (reference sequence). This CDR3 spans 15 amino acids. The CDR3: CASSAMGLAPNEQFF. DNA for the CDR3: TGCGCCAGCTCCGCGATGGGACTAGCCCCCAATGAGCAGTTCTTC.

The rearrangement joins TRBV5-8 to TRBJ1-5; D may be TRBD1 (5 bases). V lost 0 bases, J lost 6 bases, and 13 bases lay in between. Per germline, CDR1 SGHTS and CDR2 YDEGEE. CDR3 size: 15 residues. The CDR3: CASSLAGTGSQPQHF. CDR3 DNA sequence: TGTGCCAGCAGCTTGGCCGGGACGGGAAGTCAGCCCCAGCATTTT.

The V call is TRBV18, the J call TRBJ1-1; the match to TRBD1 covers 11 bases. The CDR3 contains 15 residues. Trimming took 3 bases from V and 4 from J; bases not matched to a gene: 4. Per germline, CDR1 KGHSH and CDR2 LQKENI. This chain's CDR3 is CASSPLGTGGTEAFF. The CDR3 DNA sequence: TGTGCCAGCTCACCCCTAGGGACAGGGGGCACTGAAGCTTTCTTT.

This clone was seen only a few times. Other DNA sequences within the sample encode an identical CDR3. V and J are TRBV5-1 and TRBJ1-1; D is unclear. The germline V and J ends were trimmed by 4 bases and 2 bases, with 9 bases remaining between them. CDR1 and CDR2 (germline): SGHRS, YFSETQ. CDR3 length equals 13 residues. As DNA, the CDR3 is TGCGCCAGCAGCCCAGACTCAAACACTGAAGCTTTCTTT. It specifies CASSPDSNTEAFF.

CDR3: CAVPPPSNTIYF. The DNA of the CDR3 is TGTGCCGTCCCCCCCCCATCAAACACCATATATTTT. This chain uses TRBV9 with TRBJ1-3; unclear D gene. The CDR3 contains 12 residues. CDR1 is SGDLS, CDR2 YYNGEE, per germline. V lost 10 bases and J 6 bases, leaving 14 bases between the germline ends.

The rearrangement uses TRBV13 and TRBJ1-2, with 10 bases lining up with TRBD1. CDR1 is PRHDT and CDR2 is FYEKMQ in the germline V gene (reference sequence). With V trimmed by 0 bases and J by 6 bases, 1 base remained unmatched. CDR3 length equals 14 residues. In DNA, the CDR3 is TGTGCCAGCAGCTTAGGGACAGGGGGCAATGGCTACACCTTC. It encodes CASSLGTGGNGYTF.

CDR3 DNA: TGTGCCACCAGCATGGAAAGGGTGAACACTGAAGCTTTCTTT. Its translation: CATSMERVNTEAFF. The gene calls are TRBV15 and TRBJ1-1, with no clear D. The CDR3 covers 14 residues. From germline, CDR1 is LNHNV and CDR2 YYDKDF (reference sequence). Trimming took off 4 bases at V and 0 bases at J, with 9 bases between the two ends. Variable domain in full (rest from reference TRBV15 and TRBJ1-1): DAMVIQNPRYQVTQFGKPVTLSCSQTLNHNVMYWYQQKSSQAPKLLFHYYDKDFNNEADTPDNFQSRRPNTSFCFLDIRSPGLGDTAMYLCATSMERVNTEAFFGQGTRLTVV.

The rearrangement joins TRBV15 to TRBJ1-1; D ambiguous. The CDR3 extends over 15 amino acids. Germline V gene data show CDR1 as LNHNV and CDR2 as YYDKDF (reference sequence). The V and J ends lost 0 bases and 1 base respectively, with 9 bases between them. Written as DNA, the CDR3 is TGTGCCACCAGCAGAGATCCGGGAAAGAACACTGAAGCTTTCTTT. Encoded protein: CATSRDPGKNTEAFF.

A note on this clone: A junction end diverges from the germline sequence, so it may reflect a read error. Distinct nucleotide sequences in the sample also encode this CDR3. The chain carries TRBV6-1 and TRBJ2-7; 7 nucleotides align to TRBD1. This CDR3 has 15 amino acids. The germline V gene has CDR1 MNHNS and CDR2 SASEGT. CDR3 in amino acids: CASSEPLGGESEQYF. The DNA for the CDR3 is TGTGCCAGTAGTGAACCCTTAGGGGGCGAGTCCGAGCAGTACTTC.

The chain recombines TRBV7-3 with TRBJ1-3; TRBD1 agrees at 10 bases. CDR3 length: 19 residues. CDR1 and CDR2 from the germline V gene are SGHTA and FQGTGA. Trimming took 4 bases from V and 4 from J; bases not matched to a gene: 16. The CDR3 spells CASSSLRDRGALKGNTIYF. CDR3 sequence (DNA): TGTGCCAGCAGCTCCCTCCGGGACAGGGGCGCTCTAAAGGGAAACACCATATATTTT. The entire variable domain, with the rest obtained from reference TRBV7-3 and TRBJ1-3, is as follows: GAGVSQTPSNKVTEKGKYVELRCDPISGHTALYWYRQSLGQGPEFLIYFQGTGAADDSGLPNDRFFAVRPEGSVSTLKIQRTERGDSAVYLCASSSLRDRGALKGNTIYFGEGSWLTVV.

The chain is built from TRBV7-8 and TRBJ2-7; D possibly matches TRBD1 or TRBD2 (5 bases each). Trimming removed 1 base from V and 4 bases from J, with 11 bases in between. Germline values: CDR1 SGHVS, CDR2 FQNEAQ. This CDR3 spans 14 amino acids. The CDR3 reads CASSLDGGKYEQYF. In DNA form, the CDR3 reads TGTGCCAGCAGCTTAGATGGGGGAAAGTACGAGCAGTACTTC.

This clone showed up just a few times. This chain links TRBV27 with TRBJ2-1, with 14 bases fitting TRBD2. Trimming at V came to 2 bases and at J to 7 bases, leaving 13 bases not matched to a gene. There are 19 residues in the CDR3. Germline V gene lookup returns CDR1 MNHEY and CDR2 SMNVEV (reference sequence). CDR3 protein: CASSLRGGSGTSGGNEQFF. The CDR3 DNA reads TGTGCCAGCAGTTTACGTGGTGGATCCGGGACTAGCGGGGGAAATGAGCAGTTCTTC.

DNA for the CDR3: TGCGCCAGCGGACAGGGTGACGAAAAACTGTTTTTT. Protein sequence: CASGQGDEKLFF. The chain combines TRBV4-1 with TRBJ1-4; TRBD1 matches 8 bases. Germline V gives CDR1 MGHRA, CDR2 YSYEKL. The CDR3 is made up of 12 amino acids. V dropped 8 bases and J dropped 8; count of bases not matched to a gene: 4.

This chain joins TRBV10-3 and TRBJ2-5; 10 bases are a match to TRBD2. CDR3 size: 15 residues. The junction had 4 bases not matched to a gene; V was cut back by 3 bases and J by 3 bases. The germline CDR1 and CDR2 sequences are ENHRY and SYGVKD. CDR3 amino acids: CAISEPGLAEETQYF. For the CDR3, the DNA is TGTGCCATCAGTGAACCCGGACTAGCGGAAGAGACCCAGTACTTC.

The chain is built from TRBV27 and TRBJ1-5; 7 nucleotides agree with TRBD1. Germline assignment: CDR1 MNHEY and CDR2 SMNVEV (reference sequence). V dropped 5 bases and J dropped 4; count of bases not matched to a gene: 8. This CDR3 contains 15 residues. Here the CDR3 DNA reads TGTGCCAGCAGTCCTCAACAGGGACAGAATCAGCCCCAGCATTTT. This codes for CASSPQQGQNQPQHF.

As for this clone: Germline is not matched at one junction end, which may reflect a read error. V gene TRBV7-7 combines with J gene TRBJ2-7; 7 positions agree with TRBD1. From germline, CDR1 is SSHAT and CDR2 FNYEAQ (reference sequence). This CDR3 is built from 14 residues. The DNA of the CDR3 is TGTGCTAGCAGCCCGGGACAGCCCTCCTACGAGCAGTACTTC. Protein product: CASSPGQPSYEQYF.

This clone has only a few counts. The rearrangement uses TRBV15 and TRBJ1-5; D unresolved. Germline-derived CDR1 and CDR2 are LNHNV and YYDKDF (reference sequence). Between the trimmed V and J ends, which lost 1 base and 0 bases, there was a span of 13 bases. The CDR3 contains 17 residues. CDR3 DNA sequence: TGTGCCACCAGCAGAGCCATGACCGGAGATAGCAATCAGCCCCAGCATTTT. Translating it yields CATSRAMTGDSNQPQHF.

The CDR3, as DNA: TGCGCCAGCAGCTTGGGGCTAGCGGGGGGCCCTTGGAATGAGCAGTTCTTC. Its protein is CASSLGLAGGPWNEQFF. The J gene is TRBJ2-1, the V gene TRBV5-1; 11 bases are shared with TRBD2. This CDR3 is built from 17 residues. Germline V lookup: CDR1 SGHRS, CDR2 YFSETQ. Losses at the gene ends were 0 bases for V and 7 bases for J; bases not matched to a gene: 9.

The rearrangement uses TRBV7-2 and TRBJ2-2; TRBD2 matches 11 bases. The V gene's germline CDR1 is SGHTA and CDR2 FQGNSA. The CDR3 is made up of 15 amino acids. V lost 5 bases, J lost 7 bases, and 6 bases stayed unmatched. The CDR3 is CASSLTSGTGGELFF. The CDR3 DNA sequence: TGTGCCAGCAGCCTGACTAGCGGGACCGGCGGGGAGCTGTTTTTT.

The chain has TRBV27 and TRBJ1-5; maybe TRBD1 (6 bases). Between the trimmed V and J ends, which lost 3 bases and 4 bases, there was a span of 10 bases. CDR1 MNHEY and CDR2 SMNVEV come from the germline V gene (reference sequence). This CDR3 has 14 residues. The CDR3 sequence: CASSLGGGNQPQHF. The CDR3 nucleotides read TGTGCCAGCAGTTTGGGAGGGGGTAATCAGCCCCAGCATTTT.

The genes are TRBV5-1 and TRBJ2-1; 14 bases map to TRBD2. The length of the CDR3 is 17 residues. V was pared by 5 bases and J by 4 bases, with 8 bases of the junction left unmatched. The germline V gene has CDR1 SGHRS and CDR2 YFSETQ. CDR3 loop: CASRGTSGSTRYNEQFF. The DNA for the CDR3 is TGCGCCAGCAGAGGGACTAGCGGGAGCACAAGATACAATGAGCAGTTCTTC.

This chain uses TRBV5-6 with TRBJ2-5; no clear D. This CDR3 spans 12 amino acids. Trimming removed 0 bases from V and 11 bases from J, with 11 bases in between. Germline-derived CDR1 and CDR2 are SGHDT and YYEEEE. As DNA, the CDR3 is TGTGCCAGCAGCTTGGCCCGGGCGGAGCAGTACTTC. It yields the protein CASSLARAEQYF.

The gene calls are TRBV6-1 and TRBJ1-6, with TRBD1 matching 9 bases. The ends lost 1 base at V and 2 bases at J; junction bases unmatched: 9. The V gene's germline CDR1 is MNHNS and CDR2 SASEGT. CDR3 length: 19 residues. CDR3 region: CASSEVGTGTPTYNSPLHF. CDR3 in DNA: TGTGCCAGCAGTGAAGTAGGGACAGGGACCCCCACCTATAATTCACCCCTCCACTTT.

The rearrangement links TRBV5-5 to TRBJ2-5; a weak D match, TRBD2 (7 bases). Germline V lookup: CDR1 SGHKS, CDR2 YYEKEE (reference sequence). Trimming took 5 bases from V and 5 from J, leaving 16 bases between them. There are 14 residues in the CDR3. CDR3 sequence: CASRWKGGPETQYF. The CDR3 DNA reads as TGTGCCAGCAGGTGGAAGGGGGGGCCGGAGACCCAGTACTTC.

This clone was recorded only once. J is TRBJ1-6 and V is TRBV30, with a possible D match to TRBD1 (5 bases). Germline assignment: CDR1 GTSNPN and CDR2 SVGIG (reference sequence). V lost 1 base and J lost 7, with 11 bases in between. The CDR3 covers 14 residues. Here the CDR3 DNA reads TGTGCCTGGAGTGGGGCAGGGAACAATTCACCCCTCCACTTT. Translation: CAWSGAGNNSPLHF.

The chain couples TRBV15 to TRBJ1-4; D is unresolved. Germline V gives CDR1 LNHNV, CDR2 YYDKDF (reference sequence). The CDR3 spans 14 residues. Trimming removed 4 bases from V and 3 bases from J, with 9 bases in between. The CDR3, as DNA: TGTGCCACCAGCATGGCCGGGGCTAATGAAAAACTGTTTTTT. It yields the protein CATSMAGANEKLFF.

Concerning this clone itself: A far larger clone is a single base away, which makes a read error likely. This rearrangement joins TRBV7-2 to TRBJ1-1; D remains unclear. Germline CDR1 is SGHTA and CDR2 is FQGNSA. V gave up 2 bases and J gave up 1 base, with 5 bases separating them. This CDR3 is built from 13 residues. CDR3 coding DNA: TGTGCCAGCAGCTTAAAAGAGAACACTGAAGCTTTCTTT. Amino acid sequence: CASSLKENTEAFF.